Listed below are T cell receptor beta chains from one sample, sequenced in a study of blood T cell repertoires in COVID-19. Clones were sequenced by immunoSEQ multiplex PCR, and TCRdb holds only the in-frame ones, with some missing. Among fewer than 110,000 clones, 60% to 85% were seen once, and the ten largest hold 4% to 5.5%. The sample was peripheral blood. These TCRs come from a man between 70 and 80 years old with acute or convalescent COVID-19. The CDR3 runs from the conserved cysteine through the conserved F or W. The D gene is left open where the match is weak. Rows may omit the clone size; those that give it use once, few, many or a size class.

d_call,clone_size,j_call,v_call,cdr3_length,cdr3_aa,cdr3_nt
TRBD1,-,TRBJ1-5,TRBV5-4,14,CASSLQGGNQPQHF,TGTGCCAGCAGCCTCCAGGGGGGCAATCAGCCCCAGCATTTT
-,-,TRBJ2-1,TRBV3-1/TRBV3-2,13,CASSRAGTPEQFF,TGTGCCAGCAGCCGGGCCGGGACTCCAGAGCAGTTCTTC
-,once,TRBJ1-5,TRBV20-1,15,CSASRQGIGNQPQHF,TGCAGTGCTAGTCGCCAGGGAATAGGCAATCAGCCCCAGCATTTT
-,-,TRBJ1-2,TRBV7-2,13,CASSPGRENGYTF,TGTGCCAGCAGCCCAGGTCGGGAAAATGGCTACACCTTC
-,-,TRBJ1-1,TRBV11-2,14,CASSLVSRDTEAFF,TGTGCCAGCAGCTTAGTATCCCGGGACACTGAAGCTTTCTTT
-,-,TRBJ1-5,TRBV6-4,16,CASSASQAYSNQPQHF,TGTGCCAGCAGTGCTTCTCAGGCGTATAGCAATCAGCCCCAGCATTTT
TRBD1,-,TRBJ1-6,TRBV5-1,16,CASSGTGLSYNSPLHF,TGCGCCAGCAGCGGGACAGGGCTCTCCTATAATTCACCCCTCCACTTT
-,-,TRBJ2-5,TRBV5-5,13,CASSLQGQETQYF,TGTGCCAGCAGCTTACAGGGTCAAGAGACCCAGTACTTC
TRBD1,-,TRBJ2-2,TRBV6-2/TRBV6-3,17,CASSSPAGTDLIGELFF,TGTGCCAGCAGTTCACCAGCCGGGACAGACTTGATCGGGGAGCTGTTTTTT
-,-,TRBJ1-3,TRBV9,16,CASSVGHGSSGNTIYF,TGTGCCAGCAGCGTGGGACACGGAAGCTCTGGAAACACCATATATTTT
-,-,TRBJ1-1,TRBV27,17,CASSKGTGYEMNTEAFF,TGTGCCAGCAGCAAGGGTACAGGATATGAGATGAACACTGAAGCTTTCTTT
-,-,TRBJ1-2,TRBV15,20,CATSRDYGQPGDRHGRGYTF,TGTGCCACCAGCAGAGACTATGGACAGCCAGGGGATCGCCATGGGCGGGGCTACACCTTC
-,few,TRBJ1-3,TRBV12-3/TRBV12-4,13,CASSFLAGNTIYF,TGTGCCAGCAGTTTTCTAGCTGGAAACACCATATATTTT
TRBD1,few,TRBJ1-4,TRBV4-3,16,CASSQDSQGVGEKLFF,TGCGCCAGCAGCCAAGATAGTCAGGGGGTTGGGGAAAAACTGTTTTTT
TRBD1,-,TRBJ2-7,TRBV19,14,CASRLGQGSEEQYF,TGTGCCAGTAGGCTAGGACAGGGGTCCGAAGAGCAGTACTTC
-,-,TRBJ1-5,TRBV19,15,CASLSLEGDDQPQHF,TGTGCCAGTTTATCACTGGAGGGAGATGATCAGCCCCAGCATTTT
TRBD1,-,TRBJ2-2,TRBV18,17,CASSQAGTGIQPGELFF,TGTGCCAGCTCACAAGCCGGGACAGGAATTCAACCCGGGGAGCTGTTTTTT
TRBD2,few,TRBJ2-2,TRBV7-6,16,CASSLIGGGVTGELFF,TGTGCCAGCAGCTTAATCGGCGGGGGGGTTACCGGGGAGCTGTTTTTT
-,-,TRBJ2-7,TRBV3-1/TRBV3-2,13,CASSLRETYEQYF,TGTGCCAGCAGCCTTCGGGAGACCTACGAGCAGTACTTC
-,-,TRBJ1-4,TRBV5-1,15,CASSFGGATNEKLFF,TGCGCCAGCAGCTTTGGGGGCGCAACTAATGAAAAACTGTTTTTT
TRBD2,-,TRBJ2-1,TRBV3-1/TRBV3-2,19,CASSQDFTSGGAGYNEQFF,TGTGCCAGCAGCCAAGATTTTACTAGCGGGGGGGCCGGGTACAATGAGCAGTTCTTC
TRBD1,-,TRBJ2-6,TRBV27,17,CASRTGGAGSGANVLTF,TGTGCCAGCAGGACAGGGGGCGCCGGCTCTGGGGCCAACGTCCTGACTTTC
TRBD1,-,TRBJ2-7,TRBV6-5,14,CASSSTGSSYEQYF,TGTGCCAGCAGTTCGACAGGGAGCTCCTACGAGCAGTACTTC
-,-,TRBJ1-6,TRBV12-5,14,CASGLETANSPLHF,TGTGCTAGTGGTTTGGAGACAGCTAATTCACCCCTCCACTTT
TRBD2,-,TRBJ2-7,TRBV11-2,12,CASSLSGGEQYF,TGTGCCAGCAGCTTATCGGGGGGGGAGCAGTACTTC
TRBD1,-,TRBJ1-4,TRBV10-3,14,CAIRGDRRDEKLFF,TGTGCCATCAGAGGGGACAGGAGGGATGAAAAACTGTTTTTT
TRBD2,-,TRBJ2-3,TRBV19,17,CASSTLTSLAGTDTQYF,TGTGCCAGTAGTACACTGACTAGCTTGGCTGGCACAGATACGCAGTATTTT
-,-,TRBJ2-5,TRBV18,14,CASSPLRGQETQYF,TGTGCCAGCTCACCCCTCAGGGGCCAAGAGACCCAGTACTTC
-,-,TRBJ1-2,TRBV7-8,15,CASSLVRGTVVGYTF,TGTGCCAGCAGCTTAGTGCGGGGAACGGTCGTTGGCTACACCTTC
TRBD1,-,TRBJ2-2,TRBV7-9,16,CASSLDGTANTGELFF,TGTGCCAGCAGCTTAGACGGGACAGCCAACACCGGGGAGCTGTTTTTT
TRBD2,-,TRBJ2-7,TRBV5-1,17,CASSLEAGGPPSYEQYF,TGCGCCAGCAGCTTGGAAGCGGGGGGGCCTCCGTCCTACGAGCAGTACTTC
TRBD2,-,TRBJ2-1,TRBV5-8,17,CASSPGLLAGGAVRQFF,TGTGCCAGCAGCCCAGGGCTCCTAGCGGGGGGGGCCGTGCGGCAGTTCTTC
-,-,TRBJ1-3,TRBV18,15,CASSPEGVSGNTIYF,TGTGCCAGCTCACCTGAGGGGGTCTCTGGAAACACCATATATTTT
-,-,TRBJ1-1,TRBV18,13,CASSPGGSTEAFF,TGTGCCAGCTCACCTGGGGGCTCCACTGAAGCTTTCTTT
-,-,TRBJ1-4,TRBV6-5,14,CASSYQDTAKKLFF,TGTGCCAGCAGTTACCAGGACACGGCGAAAAAACTGTTTTTT
TRBD1,-,TRBJ2-1,TRBV18,14,CASSPSGTGDEQFF,TGTGCCAGCTCACCCTCCGGGACAGGGGATGAGCAGTTCTTC
-,few,TRBJ1-6,TRBV2,13,CASSEQGPSPLHF,TGTGCCAGCAGTGAACAGGGGCCTTCACCCCTCCACTTT
TRBD1,-,TRBJ1-1,TRBV7-2,18,CASSLALGTGVLSTEAFF,TGTGCCAGCAGCTTAGCCCTCGGGACAGGGGTATTGAGCACTGAAGCTTTCTTT
TRBD1,-,TRBJ1-6,TRBV3-1/TRBV3-2,20,CASSQEGLGTEWFLNSPLHF,TGTGCCAGCAGCCAAGAAGGATTAGGGACAGAATGGTTTCTTAATTCACCCCTCCACTTT
TRBD2,-,TRBJ2-2,TRBV7-9,18,CASSSLFGGTTHTGELFF,TGTGCCAGCAGCTCTCTCTTTGGAGGGACTACGCACACCGGGGAGCTGTTTTTT
-,once,TRBJ1-1,TRBV7-2,15,CASSRDKPPYSEAFF,TGTGCCAGCTCCCGGGACAAACCTCCTTACAGTGAAGCTTTCTTT
-,-,TRBJ2-1,TRBV7-7,13,CASSTGNVNEQFF,TGTGCCAGCTCCACGGGGAATGTAAATGAGCAGTTCTTC
-,-,TRBJ1-1,TRBV6-6,13,CASSYRRISEAFF,TGTGCCAGCAGTTACCGGCGGATCTCTGAAGCTTTCTTT
-,-,TRBJ2-1,TRBV4-3,16,CASSQDKATVYNEQFF,TGCGCCAGCAGCCAAGATAAGGCCACAGTCTACAATGAGCAGTTCTTC
TRBD1,few,TRBJ1-4,TRBV11-2,15,CASSASTGGFEKLFF,TGTGCCAGCAGCGCCTCGACAGGGGGCTTTGAAAAACTGTTTTTT
TRBD1,-,TRBJ1-4,TRBV19,14,CASSIQGAREKLFF,TGTGCCAGTAGTATTCAGGGGGCACGGGAAAAACTGTTTTTT
TRBD2,few,TRBJ2-1,TRBV19,15,CASSIPSGGAGEQFF,TGTGCCAGTAGTATCCCCAGCGGGGGGGCCGGTGAGCAGTTCTTC
TRBD1,-,TRBJ2-1,TRBV7-7,15,CASSLGQGAHNEQFF,TGTGCCAGCAGCTTAGGACAGGGGGCCCACAATGAGCAGTTCTTC
-,-,TRBJ1-3,TRBV27,17,CASSLSGEPGAGNTIYF,TGTGCCAGCAGTTTATCGGGAGAGCCGGGCGCTGGAAACACCATATATTTT
-,-,TRBJ2-5,TRBV11-2,12,CASSWRGETQYF,TGTGCCAGCAGCTGGAGGGGAGAGACCCAGTACTTC
TRBD1,-,TRBJ1-2,TRBV5-1,15,CASSPGTGGPYGYTF,TGCGCCAGCAGCCCGGGGACAGGGGGCCCCTATGGCTACACCTTC